The 15 T cell receptor beta chains in this list originate from one sample, sequenced in a study of control samples from healthy donors and cancer patients. Repertoires were generated with immunoSEQ multiplex PCR, while TCRdb's copy carries only in-frame clones and drops some. This table holds around 100,000 clones, about 89% found once. The sequenced sample was PBMCs. The receptors come from a man in his sixties with lung cancer.

This chain uses TRBV6-4 with TRBJ1-1; D is unclear. The CDR3 contains 14 residues. Germline loops: CDR1 MRHNA, CDR2 SNTAGT. Trimming took off 3 bases at V and 1 base at J, with 9 bases between the two ends. The CDR3 sequence: CASSEDDTNTEAFF. The CDR3 region has the DNA TGTGCCAGCAGTGAGGATGATACGAACACTGAAGCTTTCTTT.

This chain joins TRBV11-1 and TRBJ2-7; 8 bases align to TRBD1. CDR3 size: 14 residues. The germline V gene encodes CDR1 SGHAT and CDR2 FQDESV (reference sequence). The V segment lost 3 bases and the J segment 4 bases; nucleotides outside the gene matches: 5. CDR3 protein: CASSLSQGAYEQYF. The DNA for the CDR3 is TGTGCCAGCAGCTTGTCGCAGGGGGCTTACGAGCAGTACTTC.

The chain couples TRBV7-6 to TRBJ2-3, with TRBD1 as a possible D gene (5 bases). Trimming removed 2 bases at V and 0 bases at J, with 9 bases between. The CDR3 covers 15 residues. Looked up from germline, CDR1 is SGHVS and CDR2 is FNYEAQ. This chain's CDR3 is CASSLMQGSTDTQYF. The CDR3 DNA sequence: TGTGCCAGCAGCTTAATGCAGGGAAGCACAGATACGCAGTATTTT.

V usage is TRBV6-6 and J usage is TRBJ2-7; the match to TRBD2 covers 12 bases. Germline V gene data show CDR1 as MNHNY and CDR2 as SVGAGI (reference sequence). The V gene end was trimmed by 7 bases and the J gene end by 2 bases; junction bases not matched to a gene: 9. The CDR3 contains 16 residues. The CDR3 region is CASTGMTSGGPYEQYF. CDR3 bases: TGTGCCAGCACCGGTATGACTAGCGGGGGACCCTACGAGCAGTACTTC.

The rearrangement joins TRBV5-4 to TRBJ2-3; 7 positions agree with TRBD1. This CDR3 spans 14 amino acids. Germline values: CDR1 SGHNT, CDR2 YYREEE (reference sequence). The V and J ends lost 3 bases and 2 bases, in that order; junction bases with no gene match: 3. CDR3 nucleotide sequence: TGTGCCAGCAGCTCGGGGACAGTCACAGATACGCAGTATTTT. It codes for CASSSGTVTDTQYF.

This chain links TRBV5-1 with TRBJ2-2, with D hard to call. CDR1 is SGHRS and CDR2 is YFSETQ in the germline V gene. This CDR3 contains 13 residues. The V gene lost 4 bases and the J gene lost 7 bases, with 11 bases spanning the gap. Here the CDR3 reads CASSPAQVGELFF. The CDR3 DNA sequence: TGCGCCAGCAGCCCGGCCCAGGTCGGGGAGCTGTTTTTT.

This chain links TRBV6-5 with TRBJ2-1; D is unclear. V lost 7 bases to trimming and J lost 4 bases, with 5 bases between them. Germline CDR1 reads MNHEY; CDR2 reads SVGAGI. The CDR3 consists of 11 residues. CDR3: CASTRYNEQFF. The CDR3 region has the DNA TGTGCCAGCACCCGGTACAATGAGCAGTTCTTC.

The gene calls are TRBV30 and TRBJ1-6; D is uncertain. The CDR3 covers 19 residues. The V end was cut by 2 bases, the J end by 0 bases, with 20 bases between. Germline V gene lookup returns CDR1 GTSNPN and CDR2 SVGIG (reference sequence). The CDR3 sequence: CAWSSVYGTASSYNSPLHF. The CDR3, as DNA: TGTGCCTGGAGTAGCGTTTATGGTACGGCGAGCTCCTATAATTCACCCCTCCACTTT.

This chain connects TRBV9 to TRBJ1-1; maybe TRBD1 (5 bases). Germline V gene sequence: CDR1 SGDLS, CDR2 YYNGEE. Trimming removed 1 base at V and 6 bases at J, with 10 bases between. The CDR3 is 13 amino acids. This chain's CDR3 is CASSVFSGSEAFF. DNA of the CDR3: TGTGCCAGCAGCGTATTTTCAGGGTCTGAAGCTTTCTTT.

The rearrangement joins TRBV4-2 to TRBJ2-3, with 9 bases identical to TRBD2. Germline V CDR1 and CDR2: LGHNA, YNFKEQ. After removal of 0 bases from V and 5 bases from J, the junction contained 9 bases not matched to a gene. CDR3 size: 17 residues. The CDR3 here is CASSQDLAGGRVDTQYF. CDR3 sequence (DNA): TGTGCCAGCAGCCAAGATCTGGCGGGGGGGCGGGTAGATACGCAGTATTTT.

Points on this clone: Given the absence of the conserved phenylalanine or tryptophan at the CDR3 end, a read error is likely. No DNA is shown, since the ends of the CDR3 on it are uncertain; the CDR3 is the one TCRdb lists. The rearrangement joins TRBV7-3 to TRBJ2-7; the D call TRBD1 from the table was never checked on the DNA. CDR1 is SGHTA and CDR2 is FQGTGA in the germline V gene. The CDR3 is 12 residues long, ends included. CDR3 protein: CASSPGGQAPVY.

This sequence joins TRBV18 and TRBJ1-4, with 7 bases matching TRBD1. The J segment lost 7 bases and the V segment lost 3 bases, leaving 5 bases of the junction unmatched. CDR1 and CDR2 from the germline V gene are KGHSH and LQKENI. The CDR3 is made up of 14 amino acids. CDR3 sequence reads: CASSPDRSLEKLFF. In DNA, the CDR3 is TGTGCCAGCTCACCGGACAGGTCTCTTGAAAAACTGTTTTTT.

Note on this clone: Given a much more abundant clone one base away, this may be a read error. The rearrangement uses TRBV7-9 and TRBJ2-7; no clear D gene. The germline V gene has CDR1 SEHNR and CDR2 FQNEAQ (reference sequence). Trimming removed 1 base from V and 4 bases from J, with 2 bases in between. The CDR3 sequence is 11 residues long. The CDR3 DNA reads as TGTGCCAGCAGCTTAGATTACGAGCAGTACTTC. As protein: CASSLDYEQYF.

The gene calls are TRBV4-2 and TRBJ1-3; possible D gene TRBD1, 5 bases. The CDR3 is made up of 20 amino acids. The V gene lost 0 bases and the J gene lost 0 bases, with 21 bases spanning the gap. Per the germline V gene, CDR1 is LGHNA and CDR2 is YNFKEQ. CDR3 bases: TGTGCCAGCAGCCAAGATACAGGCCGAGGTCGGATCAGCTCTGGAAACACCATATATTTT. This gives the protein CASSQDTGRGRISSGNTIYF.

The rearrangement uses TRBV11-1 and TRBJ2-3; the D is unclear. Germline V gene data show CDR1 as SGHAT and CDR2 as FQDESV (reference sequence). Trimming shortened V by 4 bases and J by 9 bases, and 11 bases separated the two germline ends. The CDR3 runs to 12 residues. In DNA, the CDR3 is TGTGCCAGCAGCTCACTGCCTCAGACGCAGTATTTT. It is translated as CASSSLPQTQYF.